Shown below are 23 T cell receptor beta chains from a single sample sequenced in a study of T-cell reconstitution after alpha-beta-depleted transplantation in children. Preparation of the TCRbeta library used unique molecular identifiers. TCRdb called the PCR reads again in MiXCR, with one record for every CDR3 protein. The table has roughly 610,000 distinct CDR3 sequences, 8% to 11% seen once. Sequencing was performed on PBMCs from the stem cell graft donor, taken from the stem cell graft. The receptors stem from a human donor who donated a stem cell graft to a child with acute myeloid leukemia.

The DNA of the CDR3 is TGCGCCAGCACCAAAGAACGGGGAGCTGAAGCTTTCTTT. It is translated as CASTKERGAEAFF. The chain employs TRBV5-1 and TRBJ1-1; D is undetermined. The CDR3 is 13 amino acids. Germline loops: CDR1 SGHRS, CDR2 YFSETQ. V gave up 6 bases and J gave up 6 bases, with 15 bases separating them.

The table lists this clonotype with many counts. The V call is TRBV12-3 or TRBV12-4, the J call TRBJ2-1; TRBD1 matches at 7 bases. This CDR3 is 14 amino acids long. Trimming at V came to 5 bases and at J to 3 bases, leaving 4 bases not matched to a gene. CDR3 in DNA: TGTGCCAGCAGTCCCCGGGACAGCTACAATGAGCAGTTCTTC. Translated: CASSPRDSYNEQFF.

The sample holds a few counts of this clonotype. The V call is TRBV21-1, the J call TRBJ2-7; the table assigns TRBD1, which was not confirmed against the DNA. TRBV21-1 is assigned pseudogene status. The CDR3 loop spans 16 amino acids. The CDR3 nucleotides are TGTGCCAGCAGCCTTCTCCGACAGGGGATTCCCTACGAGCAGTACTTC. Its translation is CASSLLRQGIPYEQYF.

This clonotype was observed at least ten times. This chain connects TRBV7-2 to TRBJ1-2, with a tentative D call TRBD1 (6 bases). The CDR3 loop spans 13 amino acids. V was pared by 10 bases and J by 8 bases, with 20 bases between. Germline-derived CDR1 and CDR2 are SGHTA and FQGNSA. This chain's CDR3 is CAIHWSGAEGYTF. Here the CDR3 DNA reads TGTGCCATACATTGGTCAGGGGCGGAAGGCTACACCTTC.

In its sample, this clonotype was seen once. CDR3 sequence reads: CASSYFPGTSVYEQYF. The CDR3 DNA reads as TGTGCCAGCAGTTACTTCCCCGGGACTAGCGTCTACGAGCAGTACTTC. This chain connects TRBV6-5 to TRBJ2-7; 10 bases map to TRBD2. This CDR3 is 16 amino acids long. The junction had 6 bases not matched to a gene; V was cut back by 1 base and J by 3 bases. Germline V lookup: CDR1 MNHEY, CDR2 SVGAGI.

This clonotype was seen a handful of times. V usage is TRBV5-1 and J usage is TRBJ1-6; D unresolved. From germline, CDR1 is SGHRS and CDR2 YFSETQ. The V and J ends lost 4 bases and 7 bases respectively, with 15 bases between them. This CDR3 spans 15 amino acids. CDR3 DNA sequence: TGCGCCAGCAGCGTCGACGGGAAAGTAAATTCACCCCTCCACTTT. This codes for CASSVDGKVNSPLHF.

This chain links TRBV10-2 with TRBJ2-6; D is unclear. Trimming removed 0 bases from V and 0 bases from J, with 3 bases in between. The CDR3 is made up of 15 amino acids. CDR1 and CDR2 (germline): WSHSY, SAAADI. The CDR3 reads CASSESGSGANVLTF. The CDR3 coding sequence is TGCGCCAGCAGTGAGTCTGGCTCTGGGGCCAACGTCCTGACTTTC.

In this sample, this clonotype turned up a few times. One junction end disagrees with the germline gene, perhaps due to a read error. This rearrangement joins TRBV6-1 to TRBJ1-1, with 12 bases identical to TRBD1. The germline CDR1 and CDR2 sequences are MNHNS and SASEGT. The CDR3 runs to 13 residues. CDR3 amino acids: CASSPGQGAGRHF. The CDR3 region has the DNA TGTGCCAGCAGTCCGGGACAGGGGGCTGGTAGGCACTTT.

The genes are TRBV6-1 and TRBJ1-5, with TRBD1 matching 11 bases. CDR3 length equals 15 residues. Germline V gene lookup returns CDR1 MNHNS and CDR2 SASEGT. V shed 4 bases and J 6 bases; nucleotides not matched to a gene: 5. This CDR3 reads CASSGGQGAGQPQHF. DNA of the CDR3: TGTGCCAGCAGTGGAGGACAGGGGGCGGGTCAGCCCCAGCATTTT.

V and J are TRBV4-2 and TRBJ1-1, with D maybe TRBD1 (5 bases). Trimming left V 0 bases short and J 6 bases short, with 14 bases between. The CDR3 covers 15 residues. CDR1 and CDR2 (germline): LGHNA, YNFKEQ. The DNA of the CDR3 is TGTGCCAGCAGCCAAGAGGGGCGGGGAGGGGCTGAAGCTTTCTTT. It translates to CASSQEGRGGAEAFF.

This chain's CDR3 is CASSSPGHAGGYTF. The CDR3 DNA follows: TGTGCCAGCAGTTCACCGGGACATGCGGGAGGCTACACCTTC. The chain links TRBV5-5 to TRBJ1-2, with D maybe TRBD1 (6 bases). The length of the CDR3 is 14 residues. V was cut by 5 bases and J by 8 bases, with 19 bases left in between. The germline V gene has CDR1 SGHKS and CDR2 YYEKEE (reference sequence).

In its sample, this clonotype was seen a few times. The V call is TRBV20-1, the J call TRBJ1-1; no definite D call. This CDR3 contains 15 residues. CDR1 is DFQATT, CDR2 SNEGSKA, per germline (reference sequence). Trimming removed 3 bases at V and 1 base at J, with 15 bases between. The CDR3, as DNA: TGCAGTGCTAGTCCAAGAGGCAGACAGAACACTGAAGCTTTCTTT. Translating it yields CSASPRGRQNTEAFF.

This chain connects TRBV5-1 to TRBJ2-7; tentatively, D is TRBD2 (5 bases). CDR1 is SGHRS and CDR2 is YFSETQ in the germline V gene. Trimming pared 0 bases from V and 0 bases from J, leaving 13 bases between. CDR3 size: 16 residues. The CDR3 coding sequence is TGCGCCAGCAGCTTGGGGGGTTCCCGGGACTCCTACGAGCAGTACTTC. It encodes CASSLGGSRDSYEQYF.

The chain employs TRBV5-1 and TRBJ2-7; D unresolved. Germline CDR1 is SGHRS and CDR2 is YFSETQ. The CDR3 loop spans 14 amino acids. V gave up 4 bases and J gave up 2 bases, with 13 bases separating them. The CDR3 DNA reads TGCGCCAGCAGCCGAGGTCGACCTACCTACGAGCAGTACTTC. It translates to CASSRGRPTYEQYF.

A few counts support this clonotype. The rearrangement links TRBV5-5 to TRBJ2-1; TRBD1 agrees at 10 bases. CDR1 is SGHKS and CDR2 is YYEKEE in the germline V gene (reference sequence). The CDR3 has 15 residues. Trimming cost V 1 base and J 9 bases; bases outside gene matches: 7. The CDR3 coding sequence is TGTGCCAGCAGCTTGAGGGACAGGGGACAGGGTGAGCAGTTCTTC. The encoded protein is CASSLRDRGQGEQFF.

This clonotype was picked up a small number of times. The chain employs TRBV15 and TRBJ2-1, with D tentatively TRBD1 or TRBD2 (5 bases each). Germline V gene sequence: CDR1 LNHNV, CDR2 YYDKDF (reference sequence). This CDR3 comprises 15 residues. V was shortened by 8 bases and J by 8 bases, with 22 bases between the two germline ends. The CDR3 reads CATGAAAVRSYEQFF. The CDR3, as DNA: TGTGCCACCGGGGCAGCGGCCGTAAGGAGCTATGAGCAGTTCTTC.

This clonotype was detected many times. This chain joins TRBV5-6 and TRBJ2-2, with TRBD1 identical over 10 bases. CDR3 size: 16 residues. Germline lookup yields CDR1 SGHDT and CDR2 YYEEEE. The V gene end was trimmed by 4 bases and the J gene end by 7 bases; junction bases not matched to a gene: 10. DNA for the CDR3: TGTGCCAGCAGCCCGATAGACAGGGGGCAGGTCGGGGAGCTGTTTTTT. Protein product: CASSPIDRGQVGELFF.

This chain joins TRBV20-1 and TRBJ2-7; D ambiguous. The V end was cut by 3 bases, the J end by 7 bases, with 16 bases between. Per the germline V gene, CDR1 is DFQATT and CDR2 is SNEGSKA (reference sequence). CDR3 size: 13 residues. The CDR3 reads CSASRSWALEQYF. In DNA form, the CDR3 reads TGCAGTGCTAGTCGATCATGGGCCCTGGAGCAGTACTTC.

This clonotype was seen a handful of times. V gene TRBV4-3 combines with J gene TRBJ1-1; a weak D match, TRBD1 (5 bases). In germline, CDR1 is LGHNA, CDR2 YSLEER. V was pared by 4 bases and J by 5 bases, with 14 bases between. The CDR3 consists of 14 residues. The CDR3 DNA reads TGCGCCAGCAGCCGGGACCTGGGGGGGACTGAAGCTTTCTTT. Its protein product is CASSRDLGGTEAFF.

This clonotype was seen many times. This rearrangement joins TRBV3-1 to TRBJ2-7; 8 positions match TRBD1. V was clipped by 2 bases and J by 4 bases; unmatched bases: 1. Germline V CDR1 and CDR2: LGHDT, YNNKEL (reference sequence). This CDR3 comprises 13 residues. The CDR3 nucleotides read TGTGCCAGCAGCCAACAGGGGGCTTACGAGCAGTACTTC. Translating gives CASSQQGAYEQYF.

The gene calls are TRBV12-3 or TRBV12-4 and TRBJ1-1; D remains ambiguous. The CDR3 sequence is 15 residues long. Trimming removed 2 bases from V and 2 bases from J, with 12 bases in between. The CDR3 protein is CASSLQDSTNTEAFF. CDR3 DNA: TGTGCCAGCAGTTTACAGGATTCGACCAACACTGAAGCTTTCTTT.

V gene TRBV7-8 combines with J gene TRBJ2-1; 14 bases match TRBD2. The CDR3 has 18 residues. The V and J ends lost 3 bases and 9 bases, in that order; junction bases with no gene match: 13. CDR1 is SGHVS, CDR2 FQNEAQ, per germline. CDR3 DNA sequence: TGTGCCAGCAGCTTTGCCCCCTCCGGGACTAGCGGGAGTGGTGAGCAGTTCTTC. Amino acid sequence: CASSFAPSGTSGSGEQFF.

This clonotype has a handful of counts. The chain uses TRBV28 and TRBJ2-7; TRBD2 is a possible D gene (6 bases). The CDR3 contains 15 residues. The V end lost 7 bases, the J end lost 0 bases, and 16 bases lay between the germline ends. CDR1 is MDHEN, CDR2 SYDVKM, per germline. CDR3 nucleotide sequence: TGTGCCAGCACCCACAACGGGGGACCCTCCTACGAGCAGTACTTC. Protein product: CASTHNGGPSYEQYF.